Following are 19 T cell receptor beta chains from one sample sequenced in a study of cytomegalovirus exposure and HLA in healthy donors. Both 60 Vbeta primers and 13 Jbeta primers went into the PCR. The protocol was immunoSEQ multiplex PCR, while the TCRdb copy is restricted to in-frame clones and leaves out a portion. The data show 200,000 to 300,000 clones, approximately 84% seen once. Source material: PBMCs. Receptors originate from a woman between 40 and 50 years old in good health and CMV-seropositive.

The chain joins TRBV7-9 to TRBJ1-2; D is perhaps TRBD1 (6 bases). Germline CDR1 SEHNR, CDR2 FQNEAQ (reference sequence). V lost 1 base to trimming and J lost 3 bases, with 12 bases between them. The CDR3 is made up of 15 amino acids. DNA for the CDR3: TGTGCCAGCAGCTTAGGGACAGACTATTACTATGGCTACACCTTC. Translation gives CASSLGTDYYYGYTF.

This chain joins TRBV27 and TRBJ2-1; 9 bases align to TRBD2. Trimming cost V 5 bases and J 7 bases; bases outside gene matches: 12. This CDR3 spans 16 amino acids. Germline V gives CDR1 MNHEY, CDR2 SMNVEV (reference sequence). The CDR3 loop reads CASSPLSGRGKNEQFF. The DNA for the CDR3 is TGTGCCAGCAGTCCGCTTAGCGGGAGAGGGAAAAATGAGCAGTTCTTC.

This clone was seen once. The genes are TRBV4-3 and TRBJ2-2; 9 bases are a match to TRBD2. The junction had 12 bases not matched to a gene; V was cut back by 1 base and J by 3 bases. The CDR3 is made up of 19 amino acids. The germline CDR1 and CDR2 sequences are LGHNA and YSLEER. The CDR3 region is CASSQVRTSASGDTGELFF. The CDR3 coding sequence is TGCGCCAGCAGCCAAGTCCGGACTAGCGCTTCGGGAGACACCGGGGAGCTGTTTTTT.

The chain links TRBV4-1 to TRBJ2-2, with 8 positions matching TRBD2. This CDR3 is built from 18 residues. Germline V lookup: CDR1 MGHRA, CDR2 YSYEKL. J gave up 7 bases and V 2 bases, and 15 bases lay outside the gene matches. Here the CDR3 DNA reads TGCGCCAGCAGCCAATTGTCGGCGGGAGGTTATTTTGACGGGGAGCTGTTTTTT. As protein: CASSQLSAGGYFDGELFF.

This clone showed up just a few times. The gene calls are TRBV5-4 and TRBJ2-6; tentative D call: TRBD2 (7 bases). V gave up 4 bases and J gave up 0 bases, with 20 bases separating them. The CDR3 covers 19 residues. The germline V gene encodes CDR1 SGHNT and CDR2 YYREEE (reference sequence). CDR3 sequence: CASSRGEGRGGSGANVLTF. CDR3 in DNA: TGTGCCAGCAGCCGGGGGGAGGGCAGGGGAGGCTCTGGGGCCAACGTCCTGACTTTC.

This CDR3 reads CASSPGQGGTPLHF. As DNA, the CDR3 is TGTGCCAGTAGCCCGGGACAGGGGGGAACACCCCTCCACTTT. The V and J genes are TRBV19 and TRBJ1-6, with 11 bases identical to TRBD1. V lost 6 bases and J lost 11; bases outside the gene matches: 6. The CDR3 runs 14 residues. Germline V gives CDR1 LNHDA, CDR2 SQIVND (reference sequence).

The chain joins TRBV7-3 to TRBJ1-2, with 9 nucleotides matching TRBD1. J was trimmed by 5 bases and V by 5 bases; bases with no gene match: 9. Per the germline V gene, CDR1 is SGHTA and CDR2 is FQGTGA. The CDR3 sequence is 15 residues long. The CDR3 nucleotides are TGTGCCAGCAGCCCGACCGGGACAGGGAAATATGGCTACACCTTC. Translating it yields CASSPTGTGKYGYTF.

This chain uses TRBV28 with TRBJ1-4; 7 nucleotides match TRBD1. The germline V gene has CDR1 MDHEN and CDR2 SYDVKM. The J segment lost 0 bases and the V segment lost 6 bases, leaving 4 bases of the junction unmatched. The CDR3 sequence is 15 residues long. The CDR3 reads CASSPGQATNEKLFF. DNA of the CDR3: TGTGCCAGCAGCCCTGGACAGGCAACTAATGAAAAACTGTTTTTT.

This clone was recorded once. The chain links TRBV30 to TRBJ1-1, with 7 bases matching TRBD1. J lost 2 bases, V lost 2 bases, and 8 bases had no gene match. Per the germline V gene, CDR1 is GTSNPN and CDR2 is SVGIG (reference sequence). The CDR3 consists of 15 residues. DNA of the CDR3: TGTGCCTGGAGTTCTCGGACAGGAGAAAACACTGAAGCTTTCTTT. Translated: CAWSSRTGENTEAFF.

The V call is TRBV6-6, the J call TRBJ1-6; D is perhaps TRBD1 (5 bases). Germline loops: CDR1 MNHNY, CDR2 SVGAGI (reference sequence). V lost 2 bases, J lost 10 bases, and 12 bases lay in between. This CDR3 is 14 amino acids long. CDR3 nucleotide sequence: TGTGCCAGCAGTTACAGGCAGGGTGAGTCACCCCTCCACTTT. As protein: CASSYRQGESPLHF.

V gene TRBV11-1 combines with J gene TRBJ2-7; no clear D gene. Trimming removed 3 bases from V and 5 bases from J, with 14 bases in between. This CDR3 is built from 14 residues. From germline, CDR1 is SGHAT and CDR2 FQDESV (reference sequence). The CDR3 spells CASSLGSPLDEQYF. The CDR3 nucleotides are TGTGCCAGCAGCTTGGGCAGCCCTTTAGACGAGCAGTACTTC.

The chain employs TRBV18 and TRBJ1-1; the match to TRBD1 covers 7 bases. CDR3 size: 14 residues. V gave up 5 bases and J gave up 8 bases; unmatched junction bases: 11. CDR1 KGHSH and CDR2 LQKENI come from the germline V gene. The CDR3 sequence is CASSSTTGSFEAFF. CDR3 DNA: TGTGCCAGCTCATCGACGACAGGGAGCTTCGAAGCTTTCTTT.

Worth noting for this clone: One end of the junction does not line up with germline, which may come from a read error. The chain combines TRBV30 with TRBJ2-6, with a weak D call TRBD1 (6 bases). In germline, CDR1 is GTSNPN, CDR2 SVGIG (reference sequence). The CDR3 is 17 amino acids. The CDR3 DNA sequence: TGTGCCTGGAGGGACCGGACAGTTCTATCTGGGGCCAAAGTCCTGACTTTC. Translation gives CAWRDRTVLSGAKVLTF.

The V gene is TRBV5-1, the J gene TRBJ2-1; D is perhaps TRBD2 (6 bases). V lost 5 bases and J lost 0, with 12 bases in between. Germline CDR1 SGHRS, CDR2 YFSETQ. This CDR3 is built from 15 residues. CDR3 loop: CASRGRESSYNEQFF. CDR3 nucleotide sequence: TGCGCCAGCAGGGGACGGGAGAGCTCCTACAATGAGCAGTTCTTC.

The chain combines TRBV30 with TRBJ1-4, with 9 nucleotides matching TRBD1. Losses at the gene ends were 3 bases for V and 4 bases for J; bases not matched to a gene: 6. Germline assignment: CDR1 GTSNPN and CDR2 SVGIG (reference sequence). The CDR3 is made up of 15 amino acids. CDR3 region: CAWRRGTGLNEKLFF. CDR3 in DNA: TGTGCCTGGAGGAGAGGGACAGGGCTTAATGAAAAACTGTTTTTT.

The rearrangement joins TRBV11-2 to TRBJ2-1; 12 positions match TRBD2. V was clipped by 5 bases and J by 5 bases; unmatched bases: 7. The CDR3 consists of 16 residues. Germline CDR1 and CDR2: SGHAT and FQNNGV. CDR3 residues: CASSTGLAGIDNEQFF. The CDR3 DNA reads TGTGCCAGCAGCACGGGACTAGCGGGTATAGACAATGAGCAGTTCTTC.

This clone occurred a few times. The chain links TRBV15 to TRBJ1-5; D ambiguous. The CDR3 is made up of 13 amino acids. Germline V CDR1 and CDR2: LNHNV, YYDKDF (reference sequence). V lost 0 bases, J lost 3 bases, and 3 bases lay in between. The CDR3 DNA is TGTGCCACCAGCAGAGAATACAATCAGCCCCAGCATTTT. Its translation is CATSREYNQPQHF.

The chain is built from TRBV7-9 and TRBJ1-2, with 12 bases matching TRBD1. Unmatched junction bases numbered 8, after V lost 5 bases and J lost 10 bases. The CDR3 length is 14 residues. Germline V gene lookup returns CDR1 SEHNR and CDR2 FQNEAQ (reference sequence). CDR3 DNA: TGTGCCAGCAGCCCTCGCGGGACAGGGGGCAACTACACCTTC. It is translated as CASSPRGTGGNYTF.

This clone was detected once. The V call is TRBV28, the J call TRBJ2-7; the D gene is possibly TRBD2 (6 bases). Trimming removed 9 bases at V and 2 bases at J, with 11 bases between. Germline-derived CDR1 and CDR2 are MDHEN and SYDVKM. The CDR3 sequence is 12 residues long. Here the CDR3 reads CASRLGAYEQYF. The CDR3 DNA reads TGTGCCAGTAGACTAGGGGCCTACGAGCAGTACTTC. Full variable domain (missing parts from reference TRBV28 and TRBJ2-7): DVKVTQSSRYLVKRTGEKVFLECVQDMDHENMFWYRQDPGLGLRLIYFSYDVKMKEKGDIPEGYSVSREKKERFSLILESASTNQTSMYLCASRLGAYEQYFGPGTRLTVT.